This record concerns one TCR beta chain sequence. In the original processing: Reference gene primer amplification gave estimated nucleated cell counts. Repertoires were generated with immunoSEQ multiplex PCR, while TCRdb's copy carries only in-frame clones and drops some. The D gene and trimming were derived from the DNA, and the V and J assignments and clone size from that table. The sample has more than 85,000 clones; 85% to 90% are singletons. The CDR3 contains 14 residues. Germline V gene sequence: CDR1 SGHRS, CDR2 YFSETQ. V was clipped by 1 base and J by 5 bases, with 12 bases between them. This record comes from a study of blood T cell repertoires in COVID-19. Study-wide context: The United States, Italy and Spain supplied acute and convalescent COVID-19 samples. In each case, the material was cDNA or gDNA derived from T cells, B-cell-depleted T cells, or PBMCs.

The chain joins TRBV5-1 to TRBJ1-2; D call uncertain. The TCR was taken from a man aged 50-59 years with active or convalescent COVID-19. Sequenced: peripheral blood. CDR3 sequence (DNA): TGCGCCAGCAGCTTGACAGCCTCTGAATATGGCTACACCTTC. It translates to CASSLTASEYGYTF.